This T cell receptor (beta chain) was identified during a study of shared clonotypes between healthy human individuals. At the level of the study: Donors had three CD4 naive, three CD4 memory, two CD8 naive and one CD8 memory plate apiece.

Trimming cost V 1 base and J 0 bases; bases outside gene matches: 3. The CDR3 is made up of 16 amino acids. Germline CDR1 WNHNN, CDR2 SYGVQD (reference sequence). Study-wide results and caveats: Naive subsets, compared against memory subsets, generally had larger estimated richness values.

Sequencing used immunoSEQ multiplex PCR; TCRdb keeps in-frame clones, though not all of them. The sample consists of over 2 million clones, 95% of them appearing once. This clone appeared a single time. As yet, its antigen is unknown. The source material was naive CD4+ T cells sorted from blood. The sample's subset: CD45RA+ positively selected. The chain uses TRBV10-1 and TRBJ2-3, with TRBD2 identical over 8 bases. The sequence was obtained from a man between 18 and 35 years old in good health. The DNA of the CDR3 is TGCGCCAGCAGTGAGTTCGGGAGGGCGAGCACAGATACGCAGTATTTT. Its translation: CASSEFGRASTDTQYF.